This T cell receptor (beta chain) was observed in a study of OX40 agonist ivuxolimab in advanced cancers. Context from the whole study: Ivuxolimab was an agonistic, fully human IgG2 monoclonal antibody directed against OX40 (CD134), a costimulatory receptor. Intravenous ivuxolimab was administered to patients every 2 weeks at six dose levels: 0.01, 0.1, 0.3, 1.5, 3 and 10 mg/kg. Among the roughly 52 dose-escalation patients, approximately 20 had hepatocellular carcinoma, about 15 melanoma, 9 renal cell carcinoma and 9 head and neck cancer. A male proportion of 82.7% and a mean age of approximately 62 years, ranging from 23 to 79, were recorded for the dose-escalation cohort. Prior anti-PD-1, anti-PD-L1 or anti-CTLA-4 therapy was permitted, and checkpoint inhibitors had been received by more than 35% of dose-escalation patients. Partial responses were achieved by three dose-escalation patients, of whom one had hepatocellular carcinoma and two had cutaneous melanoma. The purpose of peripheral TCRbeta sequencing was to test whether ivuxolimab changed TCR sequence diversity and led to clonal T-cell expansion. The monotherapy dose-escalation portion (N = 52 patients) of the phase I ivuxolimab trial is reported in the paper.

What the research found in general, with its limitations: At doses of 0.1 to 3.0 mg/kg, clonal expansion of both CD4+ and CD8+ blood T cells was observed from baseline to week 6. In the 0.1-3.0 mg/kg groups, partial responders had among the lowest normalized peripheral clonal expansion, particularly in CD8+ T cells. On average, CD8+ T cells showed more expanded clones than CD4+ T cells after ivuxolimab. Antigen specificity was not determined for the clonally expanded peripheral T cells. Low levels of normalized T-cell clonal expansion were also seen in some patients who did not respond.

Patients with a history of autoimmune disease or receiving systemic immunosuppression were excluded from the trial. Peripheral blood for TCR sequencing was drawn from every dose cohort at baseline, at cycle 4 day 1 and at cycle 7 day 1. The samples were taken from a phase I, first-in-human, multicenter, open-label dose-escalation trial of ivuxolimab. The trial enrolled adults with locally advanced or metastatic head and neck squamous cell, hepatocellular, melanoma or renal cell carcinoma. Before TCR sequencing, CD4+ T cells and CD8+ T cells were sorted from peripheral blood as separate populations. To sequence the TCRbeta CDR3 region, genomic DNA was isolated from the sorted cells. The immunoSEQ Assay was used to sequence the TCRbeta CDR3 regions. The table was pulled from immuneACCESS by TCRdb, which kept in-frame rearrangements only. Such tables lose some clones; where checked, under half of the loss comes from unresolved V genes, and the rest has no known cause. The sample table holds approximately 32,000 clones, of which around 90% were seen once. The ten largest clones take up about 53% of the sample.

Taken from cysteine to phenylalanine, the CDR3 has 14 residues. The only DNA kept is the CDR3, 42 bases in frame from the first base. The junction shows trimming of 6 bases on V and 4 bases on J, plus 16 bases between the germline ends. The germline V gene gives CDR1 as MDHEN and CDR2 as SYDVKM. Remarks on this clone: Its antigen has not been determined. One base away there is no much larger clone; base qualities are not given.

The receptor was derived from an adult with an advanced solid tumor such as melanoma, head and neck, liver or kidney cancer. Sequenced material: CD4+ or CD8+ T cells sorted from blood, taken in a trial of the OX40 agonist ivuxolimab. The rearranged segments are TRBV28 and TRBJ2-7; the D gene assignment is ambiguous. The CDR3 amino acid sequence is: CASSYYSRGYEQYF. The DNA reads TGTGCCAGCAGCTACTACTCCCGTGGGTACGAGCAGTACTTC. Reference TRBV28 and TRBJ2-7 genes cover what lies past the CDR3, so the full variable domain is DVKVTQSSRYLVKRTGEKVFLECVQDMDHENMFWYRQDPGLGLRLIYFSYDVKMKEKGDIPEGYSVSREKKERFSLILESASTNQTSMYLCASSYYSRGYEQYFGPGTRLTVT.